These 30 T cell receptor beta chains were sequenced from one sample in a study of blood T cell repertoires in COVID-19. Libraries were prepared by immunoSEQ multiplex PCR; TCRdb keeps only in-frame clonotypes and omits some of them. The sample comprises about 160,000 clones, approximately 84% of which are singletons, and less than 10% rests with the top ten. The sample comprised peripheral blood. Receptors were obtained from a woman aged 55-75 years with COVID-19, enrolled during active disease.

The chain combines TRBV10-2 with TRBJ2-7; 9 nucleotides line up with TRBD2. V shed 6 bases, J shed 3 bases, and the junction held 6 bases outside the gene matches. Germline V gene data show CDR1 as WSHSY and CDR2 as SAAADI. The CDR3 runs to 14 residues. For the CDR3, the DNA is TGCGCCAGCAGGGTAGCGGGAGTTTTCTACGAGCAGTACTTC. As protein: CASRVAGVFYEQYF.

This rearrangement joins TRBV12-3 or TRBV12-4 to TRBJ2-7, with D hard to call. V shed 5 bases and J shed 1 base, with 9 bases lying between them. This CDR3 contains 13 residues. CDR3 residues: CASSIDFSYEQYF. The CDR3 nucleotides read TGTGCCAGCAGTATAGACTTTTCCTACGAGCAGTACTTC.

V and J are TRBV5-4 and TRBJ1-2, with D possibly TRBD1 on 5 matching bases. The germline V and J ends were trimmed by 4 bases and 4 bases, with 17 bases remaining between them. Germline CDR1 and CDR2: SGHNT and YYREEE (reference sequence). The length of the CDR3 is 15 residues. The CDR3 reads CASSPRGRSGYGYTF. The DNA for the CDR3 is TGTGCCAGCAGCCCGCGGGGCAGATCGGGCTATGGCTACACCTTC.

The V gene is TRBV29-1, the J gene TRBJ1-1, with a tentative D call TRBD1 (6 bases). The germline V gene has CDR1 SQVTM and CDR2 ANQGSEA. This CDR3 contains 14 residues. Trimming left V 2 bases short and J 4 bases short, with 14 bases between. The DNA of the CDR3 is TGCAGCGTTGAACACGGACAGTCAGGCACTGAAGCTTTCTTT. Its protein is CSVEHGQSGTEAFF.

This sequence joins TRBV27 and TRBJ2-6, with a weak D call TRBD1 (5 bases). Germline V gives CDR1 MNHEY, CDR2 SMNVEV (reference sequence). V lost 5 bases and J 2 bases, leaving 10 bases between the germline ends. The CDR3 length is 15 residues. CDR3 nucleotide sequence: TGTGCCAGCAGTCGACAGTCGCCTGGGGCCAACGTCCTGACTTTC. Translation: CASSRQSPGANVLTF. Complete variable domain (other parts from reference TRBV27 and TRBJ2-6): EAQVTQNPRYLITVTGKKLTVTCSQNMNHEYMSWYRQDPGLGLRQIYYSMNVEVTDKGDVPEGYKVSRKEKRNFPLILESPSPNQTSLYFCASSRQSPGANVLTFGAGSRLTVL.

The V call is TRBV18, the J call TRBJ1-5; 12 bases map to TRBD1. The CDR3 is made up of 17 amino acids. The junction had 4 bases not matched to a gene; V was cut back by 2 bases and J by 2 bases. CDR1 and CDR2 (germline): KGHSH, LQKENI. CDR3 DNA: TGTGCCAGCTCACCAAGGGGGACAGGGGGCGGCAATCAGCCCCAGCATTTT. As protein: CASSPRGTGGGNQPQHF.

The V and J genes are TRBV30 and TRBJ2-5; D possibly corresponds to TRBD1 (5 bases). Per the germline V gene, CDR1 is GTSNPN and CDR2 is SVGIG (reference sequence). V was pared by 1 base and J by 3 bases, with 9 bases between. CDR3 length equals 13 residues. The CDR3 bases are TGTGCCTGGAGTGGGAACAGGAAAGAGACCCAGTACTTC. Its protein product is CAWSGNRKETQYF.

The CDR3 loop reads CASSYRGGTLHF. CDR3 bases: TGTGCCAGTAGTTATCGAGGGGGCACGCTCCACTTT. The chain employs TRBV19 and TRBJ1-6; 7 nucleotides match TRBD1. V dropped 5 bases and J dropped 16; count of bases not matched to a gene: 8. The CDR3 contains 12 residues. CDR1 is LNHDA and CDR2 is SQIVND in the germline V gene (reference sequence).

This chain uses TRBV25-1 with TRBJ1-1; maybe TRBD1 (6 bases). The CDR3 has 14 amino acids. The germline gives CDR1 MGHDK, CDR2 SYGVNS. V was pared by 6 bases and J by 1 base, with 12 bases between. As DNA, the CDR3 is TGTGCCAGCAGAGGGGGGGCGAAGAACACTGAAGCTTTCTTT. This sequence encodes CASRGGAKNTEAFF.

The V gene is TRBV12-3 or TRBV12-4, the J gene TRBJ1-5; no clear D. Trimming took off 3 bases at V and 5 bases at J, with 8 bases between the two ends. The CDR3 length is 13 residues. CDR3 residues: CASSFREDQPQHF. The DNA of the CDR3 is TGTGCCAGCAGTTTTCGGGAGGATCAGCCCCAGCATTTT.

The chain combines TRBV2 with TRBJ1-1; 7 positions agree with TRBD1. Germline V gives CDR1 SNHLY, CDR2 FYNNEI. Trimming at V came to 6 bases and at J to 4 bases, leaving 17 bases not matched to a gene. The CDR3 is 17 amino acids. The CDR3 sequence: CASRFPLSRGVATEAFF. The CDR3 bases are TGTGCCAGCAGGTTCCCTTTGTCCAGGGGGGTCGCCACTGAAGCTTTCTTT.

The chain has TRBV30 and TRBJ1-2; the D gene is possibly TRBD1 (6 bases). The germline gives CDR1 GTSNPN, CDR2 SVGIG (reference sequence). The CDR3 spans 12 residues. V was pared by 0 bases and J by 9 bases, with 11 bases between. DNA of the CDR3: TGTGCCTGGAGTGTACAGGGCGTGAGCTACACCTTC. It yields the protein CAWSVQGVSYTF.

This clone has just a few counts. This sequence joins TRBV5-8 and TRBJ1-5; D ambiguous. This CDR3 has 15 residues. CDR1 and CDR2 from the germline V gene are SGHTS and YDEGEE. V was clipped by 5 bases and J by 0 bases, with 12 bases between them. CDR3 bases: TGTGCCAGCAGTAAATCACGCTATAGCAATCAGCCCCAGCATTTT. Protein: CASSKSRYSNQPQHF.

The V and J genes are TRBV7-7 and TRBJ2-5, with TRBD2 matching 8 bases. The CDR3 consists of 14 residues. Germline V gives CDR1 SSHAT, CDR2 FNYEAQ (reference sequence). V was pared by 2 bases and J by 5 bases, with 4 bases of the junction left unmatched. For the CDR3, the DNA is TGTGCCAGCAGCTTACAAGCGGGGGTGGAGACCCAGTACTTC. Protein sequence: CASSLQAGVETQYF.

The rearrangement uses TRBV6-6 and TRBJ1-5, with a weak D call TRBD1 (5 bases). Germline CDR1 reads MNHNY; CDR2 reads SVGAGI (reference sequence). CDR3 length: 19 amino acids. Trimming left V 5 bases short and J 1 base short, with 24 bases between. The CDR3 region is CASSPERRDRALSNQPQHF. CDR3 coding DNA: TGTGCCAGCAGTCCCGAGCGGAGGGACCGAGCACTCAGCAATCAGCCCCAGCATTTT.

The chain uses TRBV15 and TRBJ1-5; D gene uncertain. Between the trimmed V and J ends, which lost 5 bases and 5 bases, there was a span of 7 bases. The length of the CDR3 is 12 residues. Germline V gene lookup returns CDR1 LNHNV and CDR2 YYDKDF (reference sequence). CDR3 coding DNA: TGTGCCACCAGCGTAGGAGATCAGCCCCAGCATTTT. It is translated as CATSVGDQPQHF.

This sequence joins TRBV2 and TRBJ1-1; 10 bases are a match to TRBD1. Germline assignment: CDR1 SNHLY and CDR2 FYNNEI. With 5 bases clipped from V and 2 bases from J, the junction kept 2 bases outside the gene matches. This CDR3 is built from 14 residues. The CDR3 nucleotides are TGTGCCAGCAGTTGGACAGGGGGTAACACTGAAGCTTTCTTT. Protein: CASSWTGGNTEAFF.

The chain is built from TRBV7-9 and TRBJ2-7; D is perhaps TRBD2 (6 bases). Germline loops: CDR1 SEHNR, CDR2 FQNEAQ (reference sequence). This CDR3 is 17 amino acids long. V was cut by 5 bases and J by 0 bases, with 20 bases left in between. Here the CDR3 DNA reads TGTGCCAGCAGCCCATCCGGGCGGGGACGACTCTCCTACGAGCAGTACTTC. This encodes CASSPSGRGRLSYEQYF.

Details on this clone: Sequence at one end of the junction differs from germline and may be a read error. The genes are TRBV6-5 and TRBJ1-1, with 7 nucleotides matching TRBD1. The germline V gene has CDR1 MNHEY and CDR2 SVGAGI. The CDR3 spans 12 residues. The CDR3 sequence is CASNIQGTVAFF. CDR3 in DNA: TGTGCCAGCAATATACAGGGGACTGTAGCTTTCTTT.

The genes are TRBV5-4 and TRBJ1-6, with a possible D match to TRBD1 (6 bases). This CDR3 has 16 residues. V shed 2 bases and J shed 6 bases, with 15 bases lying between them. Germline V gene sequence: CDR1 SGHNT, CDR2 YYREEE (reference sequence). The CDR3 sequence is CASSLKTGNPNSPLHF. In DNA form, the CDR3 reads TGTGCCAGCAGCTTAAAAACAGGGAACCCTAATTCACCCCTCCACTTT.

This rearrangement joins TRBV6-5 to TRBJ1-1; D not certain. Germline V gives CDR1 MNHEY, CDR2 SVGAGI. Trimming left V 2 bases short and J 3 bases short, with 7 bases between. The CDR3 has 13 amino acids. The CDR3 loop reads CASSYVVDTEAFF. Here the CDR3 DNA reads TGTGCCAGCAGTTACGTGGTAGACACTGAAGCTTTCTTT.

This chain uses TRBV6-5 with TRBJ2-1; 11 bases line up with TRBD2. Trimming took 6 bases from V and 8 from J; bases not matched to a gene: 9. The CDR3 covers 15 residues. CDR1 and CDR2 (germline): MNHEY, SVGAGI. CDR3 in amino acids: CASRLTSGNWHEQFF. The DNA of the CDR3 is TGTGCCAGCAGGCTGACTAGCGGGAATTGGCATGAGCAGTTCTTC.

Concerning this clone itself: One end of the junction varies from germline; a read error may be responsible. This CDR3 reads CASSFLAGTAARKF. The CDR3 DNA sequence: TGTGCCAGCAGTTTTCTCGCCGGGACAGCTGCCAGGAAGTTT. The chain links TRBV28 to TRBJ2-3, with TRBD1 identical over 7 bases. The CDR3 has 14 residues. Germline V gene sequence: CDR1 MDHEN, CDR2 SYDVKM.

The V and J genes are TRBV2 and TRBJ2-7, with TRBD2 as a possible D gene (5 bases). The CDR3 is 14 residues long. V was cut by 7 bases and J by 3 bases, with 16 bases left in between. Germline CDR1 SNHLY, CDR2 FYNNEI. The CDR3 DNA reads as TGTGCCAGCAAGTCGCGGACGGGATTCTACGAGCAGTACTTC. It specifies CASKSRTGFYEQYF.

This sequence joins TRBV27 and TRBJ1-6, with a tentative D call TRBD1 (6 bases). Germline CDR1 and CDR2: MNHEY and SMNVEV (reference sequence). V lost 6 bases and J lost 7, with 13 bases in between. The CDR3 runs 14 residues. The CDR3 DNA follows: TGTGCCAGCAGCCGTACAGGGTTCAATTCACCCCTCCACTTT. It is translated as CASSRTGFNSPLHF.

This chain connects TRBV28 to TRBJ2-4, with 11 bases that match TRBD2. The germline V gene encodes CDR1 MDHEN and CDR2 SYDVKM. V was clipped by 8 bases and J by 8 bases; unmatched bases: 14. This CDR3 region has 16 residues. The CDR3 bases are TGTGCCAGCGGGTCTTTAGCGGGAGGGCCCCATTACATTCAGTACTTC. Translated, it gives CASGSLAGGPHYIQYF.

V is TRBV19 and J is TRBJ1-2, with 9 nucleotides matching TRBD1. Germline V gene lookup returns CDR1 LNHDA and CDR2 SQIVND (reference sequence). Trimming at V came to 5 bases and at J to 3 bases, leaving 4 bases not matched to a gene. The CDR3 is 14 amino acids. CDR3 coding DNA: TGTGCCAGTAGTTCACAGGGGGCTGACTATGGCTACACCTTC. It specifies CASSSQGADYGYTF.

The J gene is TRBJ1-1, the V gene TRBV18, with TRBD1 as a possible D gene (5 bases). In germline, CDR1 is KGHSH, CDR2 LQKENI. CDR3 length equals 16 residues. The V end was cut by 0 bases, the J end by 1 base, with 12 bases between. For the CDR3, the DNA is TGTGCCAGCTCACCACCTAGTACAGGATGGAACACTGAAGCTTTCTTT. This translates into CASSPPSTGWNTEAFF.

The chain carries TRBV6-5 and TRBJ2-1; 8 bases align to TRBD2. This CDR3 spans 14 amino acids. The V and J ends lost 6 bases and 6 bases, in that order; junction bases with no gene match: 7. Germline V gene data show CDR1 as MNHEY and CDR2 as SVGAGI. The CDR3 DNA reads TGTGCCAGCAGCTTCGGGGGGGACGCCAATGAGCAGTTCTTC. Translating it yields CASSFGGDANEQFF.

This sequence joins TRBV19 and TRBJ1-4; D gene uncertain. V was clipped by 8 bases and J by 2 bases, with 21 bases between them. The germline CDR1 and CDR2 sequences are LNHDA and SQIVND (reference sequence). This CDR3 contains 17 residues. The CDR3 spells CASSQPGTRGTNEKLFF. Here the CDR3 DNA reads TGTGCCAGTTCCCAACCGGGAACAAGAGGGACTAATGAAAAACTGTTTTTT. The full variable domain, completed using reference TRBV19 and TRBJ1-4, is DGGITQSPKYLFRKEGQNVTLSCEQNLNHDAMYWYRQDPGQGLRLIYYSQIVNDFQKGDIAEGYSVSREKKESFPLTVTSAQKNPTAFYLCASSQPGTRGTNEKLFFGSGTQLSVL.